This T cell receptor (beta chain) was sequenced during a study of blood T cell repertoires in COVID-19. The CDR3 runs to 13 residues. Trimming removed 4 bases from V and 7 bases from J; junction bases left unmatched: 7. Germline values: CDR1 GTSNPN, CDR2 SVGIG (reference sequence). The protocol was immunoSEQ multiplex PCR, while the TCRdb copy is restricted to in-frame clones and leaves out a portion. The sample lists approximately 190,000 clones, less than 90% occurring once. This chain uses TRBV30 with TRBJ2-1, with TRBD1 identical over 7 bases. Sequenced sample: peripheral blood. The TCR was taken from a man in his 70s with active or convalescent COVID-19. In DNA form, the CDR3 reads TGTGCCTGGAACAGGGGAATAAGGAATGAGCAGTTCTTC. Its translation: CAWNRGIRNEQFF.